What follows are 3 T cell receptor beta chains derived from one specimen sequenced in a study of CD8 T cells in ankylosing spondylitis (dated by TCRdb to about 2017). The full study reports these points: Blood from ankylosing spondylitis patients appeared to be characterized by a TCR beta motif made up of several highly homologous amino acid variants.

Their recognized antigens are unknown. Library preparation was by 5' RACE. TCRdb names Illumina HiSeq 2500 as the instrument used. TCRdb reran the public reads through fastp at Q25 and MiXCR, keeping productive beta chains. Each entry is one CDR3 protein sequence, shown with its most common DNA and genes. Within this sample are a few hundred thousand distinct CDR3 sequences, with approximately 20% of them counted one time only. About a sixth of the sample is in the top ten clones. The sample consisted of blood, either unsorted or a sorted T cell fraction (not recorded which). The receptors were gathered from a male donor with ankylosing spondylitis.

This clonotype was detected only a few times. Written as DNA, the CDR3 is TGTGCCAGCAGCTCCCCCCCGGGGGGGGACAGTGAGCAGTTCTTC. Its translation: CASSSPPGGDSEQFF. J is TRBJ2-1 and V is TRBV21-1; no check of the table's D call, TRBD1, against the DNA was made. TRBV21-1 has pseudogene status. The CDR3 totals 15 residues.

The DNA for the CDR3 is TGTGCCATCAGTGAGAGACAGCTTGCAAATGAGCAGTTCTTC. Encoded protein: CAISERQLANEQFF. V is TRBV10-3 and J is TRBJ2-1, with TRBD1 as a possible D gene (5 bases). The CDR3 is 14 amino acids. Germline V gene lookup returns CDR1 ENHRY and CDR2 SYGVKD. V was pared by 2 bases and J by 7 bases, with 12 bases between.

This clonotype has more than one count but fewer than ten. Germline is not matched at one junction end, which may reflect a read error. This rearrangement joins TRBV29-1 to TRBJ1-4; D not resolved. Germline V gene sequence: CDR1 SQVTM, CDR2 ANQGSEA. The CDR3 length is 15 residues. CDR3 loop: CSVEDNTETYEKLFF. The CDR3 DNA is TGCAGCGTTGAAGATAACACAGAAACTTATGAAAAACTGTTTTTT.